Included here is one TCR beta chain sequence, with context. Method: immunoSEQ multiplex PCR; TCRdb's copy keeps in-frame clones and lacks some. The data contain about 20,000 clones, 87% of them singletons. The sample is drawn from a study of untreated major depressive disorder. The CDR3 covers 14 residues. The V end was cut by 2 bases, the J end by 2 bases, with 7 bases between. Germline CDR1 KGHSH, CDR2 LQKENI. Sequenced: CD4+ T cells from PBMCs. This TCR came from a woman under 40 in good health. The rearrangement links TRBV18 to TRBJ1-5; D not certain. CDR3 protein: CASSPTEGNQPQHF. Here the CDR3 DNA reads TGTGCCAGCTCACCAACAGAGGGCAATCAGCCCCAGCATTTT.